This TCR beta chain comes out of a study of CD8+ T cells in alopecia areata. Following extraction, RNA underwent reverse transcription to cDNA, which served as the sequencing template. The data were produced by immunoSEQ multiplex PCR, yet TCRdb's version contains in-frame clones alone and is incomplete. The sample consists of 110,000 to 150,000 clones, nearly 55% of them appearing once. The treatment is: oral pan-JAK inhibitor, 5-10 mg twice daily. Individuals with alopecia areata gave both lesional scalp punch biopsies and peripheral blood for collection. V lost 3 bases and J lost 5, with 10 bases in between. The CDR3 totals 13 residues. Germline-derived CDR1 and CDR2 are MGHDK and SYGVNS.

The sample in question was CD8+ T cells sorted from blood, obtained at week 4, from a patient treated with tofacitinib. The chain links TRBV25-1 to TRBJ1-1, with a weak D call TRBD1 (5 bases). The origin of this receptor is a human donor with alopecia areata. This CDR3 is CASSEGRFTEAFF. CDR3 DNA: TGTGCCAGCAGTGAGGGGCGCTTTACTGAAGCTTTCTTT.